Sequencing of this T cell receptor beta chain was carried out in a study of glioma-infiltrating T cells. The iRepertoire nested amplicon-rescue multiplex PCR amplified TCR alpha and beta CDR3s from RNA. Each CDR3 protein gets one entry after TCRdb re-called the multiplex PCR reads with MiXCR. The sample carries around 4,800 distinct CDR3 sequences, roughly a third recorded once. This clonotype counts as medium-sized. Per germline, CDR1 SGHTA and CDR2 FQGNSA. The V and J ends lost 5 bases and 10 bases respectively, with 15 bases between them. The CDR3 totals 14 residues. This TCR was recovered from a human donor with low-grade glioma or glioblastoma, undergoing nonglioma brain surgery, or in good health (not recorded which). Sequences were obtained from glioma tissue, nonneoplastic brain tissue, or PBMCs (not recorded which). The genes are TRBV7-2 and TRBJ1-6; a possible D gene is TRBD1 (6 bases). In DNA, the CDR3 is TGTGCCAGCAGCCAATACAGGGTCGGCTCACCCCTCCACTTT. Translating gives CASSQYRVGSPLHF.